This TCR beta chain is from a study of CD8 T cells in ankylosing spondylitis. Germline CDR1 reads DFQATT; CDR2 reads SNEGSKA (reference sequence). V gave up 3 bases and J gave up 3 bases, with 15 bases separating them. CDR3 size: 14 residues. Molecular-barcoded quantitative 5'-RACE produced these TCR beta libraries. TCRdb reprocessed the 5' RACE reads via MiXCR and lists one record per CDR3 protein. The repertoire holds approximately 250,000 distinct CDR3 sequences, with roughly 8.2% as singletons. Study-level results: Characteristic of ankylosing spondylitis blood, it appeared, was a TCR beta motif comprising about eight highly homologous variants.

This clonotype was counted many times. Its antigen is still unknown. This receptor was identified in a female donor with ankylosing spondylitis or in good health (not recorded which). The chain is built from TRBV20-1 and TRBJ2-7; the D gene is possibly TRBD2 (6 bases). The material sequenced was blood, either unsorted or a sorted T cell fraction (not recorded which). The chain's CDR3 is CSARRLGGNYEQYF. CDR3 nucleotides: TGCAGTGCTAGGAGGTTGGGGGGAAACTACGAGCAGTACTTC.